Listed here are 17 T cell receptor beta chains from one sample, sequenced in a study of beta chain features in type 1 diabetes. Study results and caveats: TCRB CDR3 length was moderately but significantly reduced in all four CD4+ subsets of Type 1 diabetes patients.

TCRB transcripts that were expressed got sequenced, as all of the isolated RNA had been reverse transcribed. The protocol was immunoSEQ multiplex PCR, while the TCRdb copy is restricted to in-frame clones and leaves out a portion. The profile shows over 200,000 clones, roughly a tenth of them singletons. Their cognate antigens are unknown. Source material: naive CD4+ T cells from blood. All receptors derive from a man aged 25-45 years with type 1 diabetes.

This clone was detected only a few times. This chain uses TRBV11-3 with TRBJ2-5, with 7 bases that match TRBD2. V lost 6 bases to trimming and J lost 5 bases; unmatched junction nucleotides: 9. The CDR3 consists of 14 residues. Germline assignment: CDR1 SGHNT and CDR2 YENEEA. This CDR3 is CASSPGREEETQYF. The CDR3 DNA is TGTGCCAGCAGTCCGGGTCGGGAGGAGGAGACCCAGTACTTC.

This chain connects TRBV7-9 to TRBJ2-5, with D perhaps matching TRBD2 (6 bases). This CDR3 region has 16 residues. V was trimmed by 3 bases and J by 0 bases, leaving 14 bases between them. CDR1 is SEHNR, CDR2 FQNEAQ, per germline (reference sequence). CDR3 nucleotide sequence: TGTGCCAGCAGCTTGGGAAACGGGGGATACCAAGAGACCCAGTACTTC. Encoded protein: CASSLGNGGYQETQYF.

Concerning this clone itself: Additional DNA sequences in this sample encode the identical CDR3. The chain uses TRBV18 and TRBJ2-5; TRBD1 aligns across 9 bases. The CDR3 totals 13 residues. CDR1 KGHSH and CDR2 LQKENI come from the germline V gene. With V trimmed by 6 bases and J by 3 bases, 2 bases remained unmatched. The CDR3 here is CASSRQGEETQYF. In DNA form, the CDR3 reads TGTGCCAGCTCCCGACAGGGGGAAGAGACCCAGTACTTC.

In this sample, this clone turned up a few times. The gene calls are TRBV28 and TRBJ2-5; 7 nucleotides match TRBD1. Germline V gives CDR1 MDHEN, CDR2 SYDVKM. With 2 bases clipped from V and 5 bases from J, the junction kept 2 bases outside the gene matches. This CDR3 is built from 13 residues. The CDR3 coding sequence is TGTGCCAGCAGTTTACAGGGGGTCGAGACCCAGTACTTC. Translation: CASSLQGVETQYF.

The chain joins TRBV5-1 to TRBJ2-5, with 15 bases identical to TRBD2. The CDR3 length is 19 residues. Germline lookup yields CDR1 SGHRS and CDR2 YFSETQ. V lost 4 bases, J lost 2 bases, and 12 bases stayed unmatched. CDR3 DNA sequence: TGCGCCAGCAGCCACGGAATCCCGGGACTAGCGGGGGGACAAGAGACCCAGTACTTC. Encoded protein: CASSHGIPGLAGGQETQYF. The whole variable domain, remainder taken from reference TRBV5-1 and TRBJ2-5, is KAGVTQTPRYLIKTRGQQVTLSCSPISGHRSVSWYQQTPGQGLQFLFEYFSETQRNKGNFPGRFSGRQFSNSRSEMNVSTLELGDSALYLCASSHGIPGLAGGQETQYFGPGTRLLVL.

This clone occurred a few times. This chain connects TRBV19 to TRBJ1-4; 9 bases are a match to TRBD1. V shed 6 bases and J 7 bases; nucleotides not matched to a gene: 9. The CDR3 contains 15 residues. Germline V gene data show CDR1 as LNHDA and CDR2 as SQIVND (reference sequence). CDR3 DNA: TGTGCCAGTAGGGACAGGGGATCTCGGGGTGAAAAACTGTTTTTT. Translating gives CASRDRGSRGEKLFF.

This chain uses TRBV2 with TRBJ1-2, with D maybe TRBD1 (6 bases). CDR1 and CDR2 (germline): SNHLY, FYNNEI. V was trimmed by 5 bases and J by 4 bases, leaving 20 bases between them. The CDR3 length is 16 residues. The CDR3 DNA reads as TGTGCCAGCAGTCCCCGGAGAGGGGGAGATTTCTATGGCTACACCTTC. Translated: CASSPRRGGDFYGYTF.

With regard to this clone: One end of the junction varies from germline; a read error may be responsible. The chain has TRBV5-8 and TRBJ2-7; D might be TRBD2 (5 bases). Germline values: CDR1 SGHTS, CDR2 YDEGEE. The CDR3 runs 12 residues. The DNA of the CDR3 is TGTGCCAGCAGCTTGGCCAGAGGGAATGATATCTTC. It translates to CASSLARGNDIF.

This chain uses TRBV10-3 with TRBJ1-1, with TRBD1 as a possible D gene (6 bases). CDR1 ENHRY and CDR2 SYGVKD come from the germline V gene. The length of the CDR3 is 14 residues. V dropped 3 bases and J dropped 4 bases, with 12 bases sitting between them. CDR3: CAISEDRRVTEAFF. In nucleotides, the CDR3 is TGTGCCATCAGTGAAGACAGGCGTGTCACTGAAGCTTTCTTT.

The rearrangement joins TRBV6-5 to TRBJ2-3; tentative D call: TRBD1 (5 bases). The germline V gene has CDR1 MNHEY and CDR2 SVGAGI. This CDR3 comprises 13 residues. V was pared by 7 bases and J by 4 bases, with 12 bases between. CDR3 residues: CASNRLGADTQYF. CDR3 sequence (DNA): TGTGCCAGCAATCGTCTAGGGGCAGATACGCAGTATTTT.

The genes are TRBV5-4 and TRBJ2-3; TRBD2 aligns across 8 bases. The CDR3 consists of 15 residues. CDR1 is SGHNT, CDR2 YYREEE, per germline (reference sequence). V gave up 4 bases and J gave up 7 bases; unmatched junction bases: 11. The CDR3 is CASSPGGAGGNTQYF. CDR3 in DNA: TGTGCCAGCAGCCCAGGCGGCGCGGGGGGAAATACGCAGTATTTT.

In this sample, this clone turned up a few times. The rearrangement uses TRBV14 and TRBJ1-1; D perhaps matches TRBD1 (5 bases). The CDR3 runs 14 residues. The V gene lost 4 bases and the J gene lost 6 bases, with 15 bases spanning the gap. CDR1 SGHDN and CDR2 FVKESK come from the germline V gene. CDR3 sequence: CASSRGQWLSEAFF. The CDR3 nucleotides read TGTGCCAGCAGCCGGGGCCAATGGTTATCTGAAGCTTTCTTT.

In its sample, this clone was seen a few times. This chain links TRBV30 with TRBJ2-2, with 13 positions matching TRBD2. Losses at the gene ends were 3 bases for V and 4 bases for J; bases not matched to a gene: 5. CDR1 is GTSNPN and CDR2 is SVGIG in the germline V gene (reference sequence). CDR3 length equals 16 residues. CDR3 sequence reads: CAWSGRTSGSTGELFF. CDR3 DNA sequence: TGTGCCTGGAGCGGGCGGACTAGCGGGAGCACCGGGGAGCTGTTTTTT.

This clone was found a few times. The chain employs TRBV5-1 and TRBJ2-5; D is perhaps TRBD2 (6 bases). The CDR3 runs to 14 residues. Between the trimmed V and J ends, which lost 3 bases and 5 bases, there was a span of 14 bases. CDR1 is SGHRS, CDR2 YFSETQ, per germline. The CDR3 region is CASSSTDSGETQYF. The CDR3 coding sequence is TGCGCCAGCAGCTCTACCGACAGCGGGGAGACCCAGTACTTC.

This clone appeared a few times. The rearrangement links TRBV5-4 to TRBJ2-1; a possible D gene is TRBD2 (7 bases). This CDR3 has 18 residues. Germline V gene sequence: CDR1 SGHNT, CDR2 YYREEE (reference sequence). V dropped 4 bases and J dropped 4 bases, with 24 bases sitting between them. The CDR3 nucleotides are TGTGCCAGCAGCCCCAAAAGTGGGGGGGCCCTGGGATACAATGAGCAGTTCTTC. Protein sequence: CASSPKSGGALGYNEQFF.

The gene calls are TRBV7-2 and TRBJ1-1; D not certain. V was pared by 7 bases and J by 5 bases, with 11 bases between. CDR1 SGHTA and CDR2 FQGNSA come from the germline V gene. The CDR3 is made up of 12 amino acids. CDR3 sequence reads: CASTSEQTEAFF. For the CDR3, the DNA is TGTGCCAGCACCTCCGAGCAAACTGAAGCTTTCTTT.

The genes are TRBV10-2 and TRBJ2-2, with D uncertain. The V end was cut by 3 bases, the J end by 8 bases, with 7 bases between. The CDR3 consists of 12 residues. The germline V gene encodes CDR1 WSHSY and CDR2 SAAADI. The CDR3 DNA sequence: TGCGCCAGCAGTGATACAACAGGGGAGCTGTTTTTT. This codes for CASSDTTGELFF.